This T cell receptor beta chain was profiled in a study of T cell responses to AZD1222 COVID-19 vaccine. Study-wide context: Some second doses came at about 4 weeks and others at about 12 weeks; these were pooled.

Looked up from germline, CDR1 is MNHNY and CDR2 is SVGAGI (reference sequence). J gave up 3 bases and V 5 bases, and 12 bases lay outside the gene matches. This CDR3 spans 17 amino acids. Profiling relied on immunoSEQ multiplex PCR, and the TCRdb table lists in-frame clones only, not all of them. The data show about 160,000 clones, roughly 90% seen once. General observations from the study: A mostly white British donor set with more females was recruited, and clonal diversity was possibly underestimated. Rises in breadth and depth of Spike-specific TCRs came after two AZD1222 doses.

This clone was observed a handful of times. Its antigen is unknown. The chain uses TRBV6-6 and TRBJ1-4; TRBD1 agrees at 7 bases. The receptor's source is an adult in good health. Specimen: peripheral blood, collected on day 0 of AZD1222 vaccination. The CDR3 coding sequence is TGTGCCAGCAGTCCGACGACAGGGACGGCATCTAATGAAAAACTGTTTTTT. This gives the protein CASSPTTGTASNEKLFF.